A selection of T cell receptor beta chains follows, all from one sample in a study of graft-versus-host responses after intestinal transplantation. Produced via immunoSEQ multiplex PCR; TCRdb's table is partial and in-frame only. The table lists 4,000 to 6,000 clones, 25% of them singletons. Sequenced here: alloreactive CD4+ T cells from a mixed lymphocyte reaction culture, sampled before transplantation. These TCRs come from a human patient who was an organ donor for intestinal transplantation. CDR3s include the opening cysteine and the closing phenylalanine or tryptophan. The D gene is left open where the match is weak. Rows give clone size only sometimes, using once, few, many, or a class for an expanded clone.

>TRBD2|TRBV6-1|TRBJ2-4|few
CASSVGGNIQYF
TGTGCCAGCAGTGTGGGGGGGAACATTCAGTACTTC
>TRBD2|TRBV4-1|TRBJ2-1|few
CASSQDFYGGRFKYEQFF
TGCGCCAGCAGCCAAGATTTTTATGGCGGGAGGTTTAAGTATGAGCAGTTCTTC
>.|TRBV30|TRBJ1-6|medium-sized
CAWSVRSTNSPLHF
TGTGCCTGGAGTGTACGTAGTACGAATTCACCCCTCCACTTT
>.|TRBV4-2|TRBJ2-5|.
CASSQTSRSETQYF
TGTGCCAGCAGCCAAACTAGCAGGTCGGAGACCCAGTACTTC
>TRBD2|TRBV5-5|TRBJ2-7|.
CASSQTSGSQYEQYF
TGTGCCAGCAGCCAAACTAGCGGGAGTCAATACGAGCAGTACTTC
>.|TRBV9|TRBJ2-6|few
CASSVVASSGANVLTF
TGTGCCAGCAGCGTAGTTGCGAGTTCTGGGGCCAACGTCCTGACTTTC
>TRBD1|TRBV7-2|TRBJ2-1|.
CASSFHRGYEQFF
TGTGCCAGCAGCTTCCACAGGGGGTATGAGCAGTTCTTC
>TRBD1|TRBV5-1|TRBJ2-7|.
CASSRKTGTGLYEQYF
TGCGCCAGCAGCCGAAAGACCGGGACAGGATTGTACGAGCAGTACTTC
>TRBD2|TRBV5-1|TRBJ2-7|.
CASSLASGRYEQYF
TGCGCCAGCAGTTTAGCTAGCGGGCGCTACGAGCAGTACTTC
>TRBD2|TRBV5-1|TRBJ2-1|.
CASSLTSGRANEQFF
TGCGCCAGCAGCTTGACTAGCGGGAGGGCTAATGAGCAGTTCTTC
>TRBD2|TRBV7-2|TRBJ2-7|medium-sized
CASSLMTSAYEQYF
TGTGCCAGCAGCCTTATGACTAGCGCCTACGAGCAGTACTTC
>.|TRBV5-6|TRBJ2-7|.
CASSPQGNRYEQYF
TGTGCCAGCAGCCCGCAGGGGAACCGCTACGAGCAGTACTTC
>TRBD2|TRBV7-6|TRBJ2-2|few
CASSLGRLAGVAGELFF
TGTGCCAGCAGCTTAGGTCGTCTAGCGGGAGTCGCCGGGGAGCTGTTTTTT
>.|TRBV9|TRBJ2-5|.
CASSVRAVAGKETQYF
TGTGCCAGCAGCGTAAGAGCTGTTGCCGGTAAAGAGACCCAGTACTTC
>.|TRBV7-3|TRBJ1-1|.
CASSLSQGGDTEAFF
TGTGCCAGCAGCTTATCCCAGGGTGGCGACACTGAAGCTTTCTTT
>TRBD1|TRBV6-5|TRBJ2-7|few
CASNRDSSYEQYF
TGTGCCAGCAATCGGGACAGCTCCTACGAGCAGTACTTC
>TRBD2|TRBV30|TRBJ2-7|few
CAWRLYWGGYEQYF
TGTGCCTGGAGGCTTTACTGGGGGGGTTACGAGCAGTACTTC
>.|TRBV30|TRBJ1-3|.
CAWARRVDTIYF
TGTGCCTGGGCCAGGAGGGTTGACACCATATATTTT
>TRBD2|TRBV6-4|TRBJ2-7|.
CASSDSSWDYCNEQYF
TGTGCCAGCAGTGACTCGTCTTGGGACTACTGTAACGAGCAGTACTTC
>.|TRBV30|TRBJ2-5|.
CAWSARLVHKQYF
TGTGCCTGGAGTGCCCGACTAGTCCATAAACAGTACTTC
>TRBD1|TRBV5-1|TRBJ2-6|medium-sized
CASSSPGQGRLALSGANVLTF
TGCGCCAGCAGCTCGCCCGGACAGGGGAGATTGGCCTTGTCTGGGGCCAACGTCCTGACTTTC
>TRBD2|TRBV5-6|TRBJ2-1|few
CASSELLAGGQNEQFF
TGTGCCAGCAGCGAACTATTAGCGGGGGGGCAAAATGAGCAGTTCTTC
>.|TRBV12-2|TRBJ2-6|.
CASREASTQSRANVLTF
TGTGCAAGTCGCGAGGCCTCCACACAAAGTCGGGCCAACGTCCTGACTTTC
>.|TRBV5-6|TRBJ2-7|.
CASSRGSLGLIDEQYF
TGTGCCAGCAGCCGAGGTTCTTTGGGTTTGATCGACGAGCAGTACTTC
>TRBD2|TRBV10-2|TRBJ2-1|few
CASSDSGRARGEQFF
TGCGCCAGCAGTGATAGCGGGAGGGCCAGGGGTGAGCAGTTCTTC
>.|TRBV20-1|TRBJ2-1|.
CSASRGHEQFF
TGCAGTGCTAGCAGAGGGCATGAGCAGTTCTTC
>TRBD1|TRBV27|TRBJ1-6|few
CASSLDRGISNSPLHF
TGTGCCAGCAGTCTGGACAGGGGAATCTCGAATTCACCCCTCCACTTT
>TRBD2|TRBV27|TRBJ2-1|.
CASSSPLAGGLHEQFF
TGTGCCAGCAGTTCCCCCCTGGCGGGGGGGCTCCATGAGCAGTTCTTC
>TRBD1|TRBV7-9|TRBJ1-6|.
CASSVRDSGSPLHF
TGTGCCAGCAGCGTCCGGGACAGTGGTTCACCCCTCCACTTT
>.|TRBV10-2|TRBJ2-7|.
CASSEAGPRYEQYF
TGCGCCAGCAGTGAGGCGGGACCACGATACGAGCAGTACTTC
>.|TRBV4-2|TRBJ2-3|few
CASSHGGVRPDTQYF
TGTGCCAGCAGCCACGGGGGAGTTCGGCCAGATACGCAGTATTTT
>.|TRBV25-1|TRBJ1-2|medium-sized
CASSDPPRGGYTF
TGTGCCAGCAGTGATCCCCCTCGAGGTGGCTACACCTTC
>TRBD2|TRBV5-4|TRBJ2-5|medium-sized
CASSFQGGLASLTETQYF
TGTGCCAGCAGCTTCCAGGGGGGACTAGCATCTTTAACTGAGACCCAGTACTTC
>TRBD1|TRBV6-5|TRBJ1-5|few
CASSYTGDQPQHF
TGTGCCAGCAGTTACACAGGGGATCAGCCCCAGCATTTT
>TRBD1|TRBV30|TRBJ1-2|medium-sized
CAWSIQVRGYGYTF
TGTGCCTGGAGTATTCAAGTCAGGGGGTATGGCTACACCTTC
>.|TRBV18|TRBJ2-3|few
CASSPSRTINTDTQYF
TGTGCCAGCTCACCAAGTCGGACTATAAATACAGATACGCAGTATTTT
>.|TRBV5-1|TRBJ1-2|.
CASSSGTGVYGYTF
TGCGCCAGCAGCTCGGGGACTGGGGTCTATGGCTACACCTTC
>.|TRBV7-3|TRBJ2-3|medium-sized
CASSLSRDTDTQYF
TGTGCCAGCAGCCTCTCTCGGGACACAGATACGCAGTATTTT
>.|TRBV7-3|TRBJ1-1|many
CASSPRTAEAFF
TGTGCCAGCAGCCCACGGACTGCTGAAGCTTTCTTT
>TRBD1|TRBV7-2|TRBJ1-1|.
CASSLVSGGLNTEAFF
TGTGCCAGCAGCTTAGTGTCAGGGGGTTTGAACACTGAAGCTTTCTTT
>TRBD1|TRBV6-1|TRBJ2-7|.
CASSGQGAGYEQYF
TGTGCCAGCAGTGGACAGGGGGCTGGGTACGAGCAGTACTTC
>TRBD2|TRBV5-4|TRBJ2-1|medium-sized
CASSLKLAGGRLIEQFF
TGTGCCAGCAGCCTCAAACTAGCGGGAGGGCGATTGATCGAGCAGTTCTTC
>.|TRBV18|TRBJ2-7|medium-sized
CASSPTIIPGPYEQYF
TGTGCCAGCTCACCCACCATCATCCCAGGCCCCTACGAGCAGTACTTC
>.|TRBV5-3|TRBJ1-5|medium-sized
CARSFQGNQPQHF
TGTGCCAGAAGCTTCCAGGGCAATCAGCCCCAGCATTTT
>TRBD1|TRBV7-3|TRBJ1-1|once
CASSWDRGSNTEAFF
TGTGCCAGCAGCTGGGACAGGGGTTCAAACACTGAAGCTTTCTTT
>.|TRBV6-1|TRBJ1-6|few
CASSGGRVIGSPLHF
TGTGCCAGCAGTGGTGGGCGGGTTATTGGTTCACCCCTCCACTTT
>TRBD1|TRBV4-1|TRBJ1-6|few
CASSPGQGNSPLHF
TGCGCCAGCAGCCCGGGACAGGGCAATTCACCCCTCCACTTT
>TRBD1|TRBV4-1|TRBJ2-7|few
CASSQLTGGHEQYF
TGCGCCAGCAGCCAACTGACAGGGGGCCACGAGCAGTACTTC
>TRBD2|TRBV4-2|TRBJ2-2|medium-sized
CASSQEIEYVGGPFTGELFF
TGTGCCAGCAGCCAAGAAATTGAGTACGTGGGAGGGCCATTCACCGGGGAGCTGTTTTTT
>.|TRBV5-3|TRBJ2-7|.
CARSPADSYEQYF
TGTGCCAGAAGCCCGGCGGACTCCTACGAGCAGTACTTC
>.|TRBV19|TRBJ1-2|few
CASSIVDYGYTF
TGTGCCAGTAGTATAGTCGACTATGGCTACACCTTC
>.|TRBV6-5|TRBJ2-7|large
CASSYWLWDTTYEQYF
TGTGCCAGCAGTTACTGGCTGTGGGACACCACCTACGAGCAGTACTTC